The next 22 T cell receptor beta chains were all read from a single sample in a study of T cells in Graves' hyperthyroidism and ophthalmopathy. Amplified regions were TCR beta CDR3 sequences from RNA transcripts. TCR CDR3 regions were first amplified by RT-PCR with HTBI primers. TCRdb itself ran the multiplex PCR reads through MiXCR, one entry per CDR3 protein. The sample carries approximately 740,000 distinct CDR3 sequences, 14% recorded once. The specimen sequenced was blood. All receptors derive from a woman in her late teens or twenties with Graves' hyperthyroidism.

Note on this clonotype: This may come from a read error, since a much larger clone is one base off. This rearrangement joins TRBV5-1 to TRBJ2-5; 9 bases fit TRBD2. This CDR3 is 16 amino acids long. CDR1 is SGHRS, CDR2 YFSETQ, per germline. The ends lost 2 bases at V and 0 bases at J; junction bases unmatched: 5. The CDR3 DNA is TGCGCCAGCAGCTTTTCGACTAGCGGAAACCAAGAGACCCAGTACTTC. This gives the protein CASSFSTSGNQETQYF.

This clonotype was picked up many times. The rearrangement uses TRBV18 and TRBJ2-5; 7 bases match TRBD1. This CDR3 spans 15 amino acids. Trimming took 0 bases from V and 2 from J; bases not matched to a gene: 3. Germline assignment: CDR1 KGHSH and CDR2 LQKENI. The chain's CDR3 is CASSPPDRFQETQYF. CDR3 nucleotide sequence: TGTGCCAGCTCACCACCGGACAGGTTTCAAGAGACCCAGTACTTC.

The chain couples TRBV3-1 to TRBJ2-6, with a tentative D call TRBD1 (6 bases). The ends were cut back, 1 base at V and 3 bases at J, with 16 bases in the middle. This CDR3 region has 18 residues. Germline loops: CDR1 LGHDT, CDR2 YNNKEL (reference sequence). In nucleotides, the CDR3 is TGTGCCAGCAGCCAAGCGGGAACAGGGCGAAATGGGGCCAACGTCCTGACTTTC. The encoded protein is CASSQAGTGRNGANVLTF.

The J gene is TRBJ1-2, the V gene TRBV28; D unclear. Trimming left V 1 base short and J 7 bases short, with 7 bases between. This CDR3 is built from 12 residues. The germline V gene encodes CDR1 MDHEN and CDR2 SYDVKM. As DNA, the CDR3 is TGTGCCAGCAGTTTATCCAGCTCTGGCTACACCTTC. This sequence encodes CASSLSSSGYTF.

This clonotype was recorded a few times. V gene TRBV12-3 or TRBV12-4 combines with J gene TRBJ1-5, with D hard to call. This CDR3 region has 13 residues. V shed 5 bases and J shed 3 bases, with 8 bases lying between them. CDR3 sequence: CASSLETNQPQHF. The CDR3 DNA reads TGTGCCAGCAGTCTGGAGACCAATCAGCCCCAGCATTTT.

This clonotype has just a few counts. The chain links TRBV19 to TRBJ2-1; D is ambiguous. Between the trimmed V and J ends, which lost 3 bases and 2 bases, there was a span of 11 bases. CDR1 is LNHDA and CDR2 is SQIVND in the germline V gene (reference sequence). The CDR3 runs to 15 residues. The CDR3 spells CASSMISAPYNEQFF. In nucleotides, the CDR3 is TGTGCCAGTAGTATGATCAGTGCCCCCTACAATGAGCAGTTCTTC.

The chain has TRBV7-9 and TRBJ1-1; 8 nucleotides agree with TRBD1. The CDR3 sequence is 12 residues long. CDR1 is SEHNR, CDR2 FQNEAQ, per germline (reference sequence). The junction had 5 bases not matched to a gene; V was cut back by 3 bases and J by 11 bases. CDR3 protein: CASSFPTGVAFF. In nucleotides, the CDR3 is TGTGCCAGCAGCTTTCCGACAGGGGTGGCTTTCTTT.

As to this clonotype: The junction departs from the called germline gene at one end, perhaps through a read error. This sequence joins TRBV6-5 and TRBJ2-7; D not certain. The length of the CDR3 is 13 residues. Germline assignment: CDR1 MNHEY and CDR2 SVGAGI. CDR3 in amino acids: CASSYSEDYEQYF. The DNA of the CDR3 is TGCGCCAGCAGTTACAGCGAGGACTACGAGCAGTACTTC.

This clonotype was detected ten times or more. The chain joins TRBV2 to TRBJ2-7; no firm D call. In germline, CDR1 is SNHLY, CDR2 FYNNEI. The V end was cut by 3 bases, the J end by 12 bases, with 9 bases between. This CDR3 is built from 10 residues. CDR3 region: CASSEASSYF. In DNA form, the CDR3 reads TGTGCCAGCAGTGAGGCTTCTTCGTACTTC. The whole variable domain, filled in from reference TRBV2 and TRBJ2-7, reads EPEVTQTPSHQVTQMGQEVILRCVPISNHLYFYWYRQILGQKVEFLVSFYNNEISEKSEIFDDQFSVERPDGSNFTLKIRSTKLEDSAMYFCASSEASSYFGPGTRLTVT.

This clonotype was recorded at least ten times. The chain joins TRBV3-1 to TRBJ2-2; 7 nucleotides line up with TRBD2. The CDR3 sequence is 18 residues long. Looked up from germline, CDR1 is LGHDT and CDR2 is YNNKEL (reference sequence). V dropped 1 base and J dropped 3; count of bases not matched to a gene: 11. CDR3: CASSQVRWEGKDTGELFF. The DNA of the CDR3 is TGTGCCAGCAGCCAAGTGAGGTGGGAGGGCAAGGACACCGGGGAGCTGTTTTTT.

This clonotype was seen at least ten times. This rearrangement joins TRBV20-1 to TRBJ2-1, with TRBD1 matching 8 bases. J was trimmed by 5 bases and V by 3 bases; bases with no gene match: 3. CDR3 length: 13 residues. CDR1 is DFQATT and CDR2 is SNEGSKA in the germline V gene (reference sequence). CDR3 loop: CSASQGANNEQFF. The DNA for the CDR3 is TGCAGTGCTAGTCAGGGGGCAAACAATGAGCAGTTCTTC.

This clonotype was counted only a few times. The chain recombines TRBV5-5 with TRBJ1-4, with a possible D match to TRBD1 (5 bases). This CDR3 comprises 14 residues. Trimming left V 4 bases short and J 5 bases short, with 12 bases between. Germline V gene sequence: CDR1 SGHKS, CDR2 YYEKEE (reference sequence). CDR3 sequence (DNA): TGTGCCAGCAGCCTTGGGGGATGGAATGAAAAACTGTTTTTT. Encoded protein: CASSLGGWNEKLFF. Using reference TRBV5-5 and TRBJ1-4 for the parts outside the CDR3, the full variable domain is DAGVTQSPTHLIKTRGQQVTLRCSPISGHKSVSWYQQVLGQGPQFIFQYYEKEERGRGNFPDRFSARQFPNYSSELNVNALLLGDSALYLCASSLGGWNEKLFFGSGTQLSVL.

In its sample, this clonotype was seen once. DNA for the CDR3: TGCGCCAGCAGCCAAGAAAAAGCGGGAGGGGTCTACGAGCAGTACTTC. Protein: CASSQEKAGGVYEQYF. The chain couples TRBV4-1 to TRBJ2-7, with 10 bases that match TRBD2. Germline values: CDR1 MGHRA, CDR2 YSYEKL. The V and J ends lost 0 bases and 3 bases, in that order; junction bases with no gene match: 5. The CDR3 extends over 16 amino acids.

This clonotype was found a few times. The V gene is TRBV4-1, the J gene TRBJ2-5; a possible D gene is TRBD2 (5 bases). CDR1 and CDR2 from the germline V gene are MGHRA and YSYEKL. Trimming took off 0 bases at V and 5 bases at J, with 10 bases between the two ends. CDR3 size: 14 residues. CDR3 DNA: TGCGCCAGCAGCCAAGATGAGGGTAGGGAGACCCAGTACTTC. This translates into CASSQDEGRETQYF.

Many counts were recorded for this clonotype. The CDR3 protein is CASSPRSTGGDTYEQYF. The CDR3 DNA reads as TGTGCCAGCTCACCGCGGAGTACAGGGGGCGATACCTACGAGCAGTACTTC. This chain links TRBV18 with TRBJ2-7; TRBD1 agrees at 9 bases. The CDR3 covers 17 residues. Trimming removed 3 bases from V and 2 bases from J; junction bases left unmatched: 11. CDR1 and CDR2 (germline): KGHSH, LQKENI.

A few counts support this clonotype. The V gene is TRBV28, the J gene TRBJ2-1; D is undetermined. CDR1 and CDR2 from the germline V gene are MDHEN and SYDVKM. The CDR3 has 16 amino acids. Deletions cut 0 bases from V and 1 base from J, with 10 bases between. The chain's CDR3 is CASSLWGSQSYNEQFF. For the CDR3, the DNA is TGTGCCAGCAGTTTATGGGGGTCCCAATCCTACAATGAGCAGTTCTTC.

Worth noting for this clonotype: This may come from a read error, since a much larger clone is one base off. The chain couples TRBV27 to TRBJ2-3; D remains unclear. CDR1 MNHEY and CDR2 SMNVEV come from the germline V gene (reference sequence). This CDR3 is 12 amino acids long. The CDR3 is CASRGFTDTQCF. CDR3 DNA sequence: TGTGCCAGCCGAGGTTTCACAGATACGCAGTGTTTT.

The V and J genes are TRBV5-1 and TRBJ1-1; TRBD1 might be the D (6 bases). In germline, CDR1 is SGHRS, CDR2 YFSETQ. The V end lost 4 bases, the J end lost 5 bases, and 15 bases lay between the germline ends. This CDR3 is 14 amino acids long. CDR3 nucleotide sequence: TGCGCCAGCAGCCCCACTCCACAGGGAACTGAAGCTTTCTTT. Translating it yields CASSPTPQGTEAFF.

The chain employs TRBV7-3 and TRBJ2-5; perhaps D is TRBD1 or TRBD2 (5 bases each). The CDR3 runs 16 residues. Germline CDR1 is SGHTA and CDR2 is FQGTGA. V was cut by 1 base and J by 0 bases, with 12 bases left in between. The CDR3 DNA sequence: TGTGCCAGCAGCTTAATGGGGCGGGCTTACCAAGAGACCCAGTACTTC. It translates to CASSLMGRAYQETQYF.

The chain carries TRBV14 and TRBJ2-1; D call uncertain. The CDR3 runs to 17 residues. Germline V gene data show CDR1 as SGHDN and CDR2 as FVKESK. Trimming stripped 1 base from V and 4 bases from J, with 17 bases between. The CDR3 reads CASSQGVDHRRYNEQFF. In DNA, the CDR3 is TGTGCCAGCAGCCAAGGGGTCGACCACCGACGGTACAATGAGCAGTTCTTC.

This clonotype was observed a few times. The rearrangement links TRBV6-1 to TRBJ2-3; 9 bases map to TRBD2. Germline loops: CDR1 MNHNS, CDR2 SASEGT. CDR3 length: 16 amino acids. V shed 5 bases and J 10 bases; nucleotides not matched to a gene: 16. In DNA, the CDR3 is TGTGCCAGCAGTTACAGAGCCTCAAGGACTAGCGCAGCGCAGTATTTT. This gives the protein CASSYRASRTSAAQYF.

This clonotype showed up just a few times. V is TRBV19 and J is TRBJ2-1; possibly TRBD1 for D (5 bases). CDR3 size: 14 residues. V lost 6 bases and J 6 bases, leaving 15 bases between the germline ends. From germline, CDR1 is LNHDA and CDR2 SQIVND (reference sequence). The chain's CDR3 is CASSTAVGLNEQFF. CDR3 coding DNA: TGTGCCAGTAGCACCGCGGTGGGGCTCAATGAGCAGTTCTTC.